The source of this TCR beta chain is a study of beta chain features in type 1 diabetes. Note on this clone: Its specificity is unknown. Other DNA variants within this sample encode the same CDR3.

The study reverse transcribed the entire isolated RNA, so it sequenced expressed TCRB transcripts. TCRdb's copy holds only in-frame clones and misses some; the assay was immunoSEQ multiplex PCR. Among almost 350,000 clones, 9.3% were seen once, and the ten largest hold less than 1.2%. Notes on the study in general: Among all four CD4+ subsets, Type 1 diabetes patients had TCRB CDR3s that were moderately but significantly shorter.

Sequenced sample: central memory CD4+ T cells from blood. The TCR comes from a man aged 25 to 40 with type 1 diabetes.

Here the CDR3 reads CAISDGDQPQHF. CDR3 bases: TGTGCCATCAGTGACGGTGATCAGCCCCAGCATTTT. The chain recombines TRBV10-3 with TRBJ1-5; D unresolved. The CDR3 has 12 residues. Germline-derived CDR1 and CDR2 are ENHRY and SYGVKD. The germline V and J ends were trimmed by 3 bases and 5 bases, with 5 bases remaining between them.